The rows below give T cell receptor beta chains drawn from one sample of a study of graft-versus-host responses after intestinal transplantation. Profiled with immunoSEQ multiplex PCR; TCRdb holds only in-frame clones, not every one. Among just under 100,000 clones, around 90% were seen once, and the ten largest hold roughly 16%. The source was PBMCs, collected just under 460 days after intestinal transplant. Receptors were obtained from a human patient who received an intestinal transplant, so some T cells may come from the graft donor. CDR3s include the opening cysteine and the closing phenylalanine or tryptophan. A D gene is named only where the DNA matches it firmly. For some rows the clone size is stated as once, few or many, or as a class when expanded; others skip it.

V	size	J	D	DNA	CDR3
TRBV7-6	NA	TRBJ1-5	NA	TGTGCCAGCAGCCCGACACAGGGAGGTCAGCCCCAGCATTTT	CASSPTQGGQPQHF
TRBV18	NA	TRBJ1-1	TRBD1	TGTGCCAGCTCACGAAGGGACAGCCCCATGGGGCACACTGAAGCTTTCTTT	CASSRRDSPMGHTEAFF
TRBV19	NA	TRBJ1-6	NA	TGTGCCAGTAGTATGATTCATAACTCACCCCTCCACTTT	CASSMIHNSPLHF
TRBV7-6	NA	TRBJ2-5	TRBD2	TGTGCCAGCACCACTAGCGGGGGAAAAGAGACCCAGTACTTC	CASTTSGGKETQYF
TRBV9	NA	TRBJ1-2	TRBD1	TGTGCCAGCAGCCAAAGACAGGGCGCTAACTATGGCTACACCTTC	CASSQRQGANYGYTF
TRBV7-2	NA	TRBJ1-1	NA	TGTGCCAGCAGCTGGGAATTTGGTAGCACTGAAGCTTTCTTT	CASSWEFGSTEAFF
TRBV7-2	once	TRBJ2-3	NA	TGTGCCAGCAGCTTCCACTTGGCGGGACTCAGGGATACGCAGTATTTT	CASSFHLAGLRDTQYF
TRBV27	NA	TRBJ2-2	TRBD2	TGTGCCAGCAGGCGGGGGGCGGGGAGGAACACCGGGGAGCTGTTTTTT	CASRRGAGRNTGELFF
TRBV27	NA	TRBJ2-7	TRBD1	TGTGCCAGCAGGGGAACTGAGGGGGCGATGGTCGAGCAGTACTTC	CASRGTEGAMVEQYF
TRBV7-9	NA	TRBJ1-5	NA	TGTGCCAGCAGTCAGGGAAATCAGCCCCAGCATTTT	CASSQGNQPQHF
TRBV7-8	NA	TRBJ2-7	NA	TGTGCCAGCAGCACGAGGACAGTCACCTACGAGCAGTACTTC	CASSTRTVTYEQYF
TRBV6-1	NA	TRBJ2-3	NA	TGTGCCAGCAGCGTTGCGGGGGCTAGCACAGATACGCAGTATTTT	CASSVAGASTDTQYF
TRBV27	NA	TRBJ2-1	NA	TGTGCCAGCAGTTCGGACGGCAATGAGCAGTTCTTC	CASSSDGNEQFF
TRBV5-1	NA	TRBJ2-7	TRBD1	TGCGCCAGCAGCTCCCAGGGGGCTTCAGAAGAGCAGTACTTC	CASSSQGASEEQYF
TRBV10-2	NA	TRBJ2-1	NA	TGCGCCAGCAGTGATTGGGGTGGCAATGAGCAGTTCTTC	CASSDWGGNEQFF
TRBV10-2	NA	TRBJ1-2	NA	TGCGCCAGCGGGGCAGAGACTATCTATGGCTACACCTTC	CASGAETIYGYTF
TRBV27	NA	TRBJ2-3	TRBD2	TGTGCCAGCAGTCTACGGGGGGGCGGGGCAGATACGCAGTATTTT	CASSLRGGGADTQYF
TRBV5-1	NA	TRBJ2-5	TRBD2	TGCGCCAGCAGCTGGTCTAGCGGGGGTCAAGAGACCCAGTACTTC	CASSWSSGGQETQYF
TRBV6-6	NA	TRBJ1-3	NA	TGTGCCAGCAGTTACTCGAGGAGCTCTGGAAACACCATATATTTT	CASSYSRSSGNTIYF
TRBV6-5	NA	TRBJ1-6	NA	TGTGCCAGCAGGCAGGGTTTAGCCCTCCACTTT	CASRQGLALHF
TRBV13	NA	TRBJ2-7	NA	TGTGCCAGCAGCTTAGTCAGGTCATCTCACTACGAGCAGTACTTC	CASSLVRSSHYEQYF
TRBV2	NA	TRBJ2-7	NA	TGTGCCAGCAGTGTTCAGAGGGGGAGCGAGCAGTACTTC	CASSVQRGSEQYF
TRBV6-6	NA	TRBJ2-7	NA	TGTGCCAGCAGCCCCCCTTCGAGTAAGGTCAGGGAGCAGTACTTC	CASSPPSSKVREQYF
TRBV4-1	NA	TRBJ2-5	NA	TGCGCCAGCAGCCAGGGGTTAGGCCAAGAGACCCAGTACTTC	CASSQGLGQETQYF
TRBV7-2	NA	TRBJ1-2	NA	TGTGCCAGCAGCCCCGGACAGTCCTCGGGATGGGGCTACACCTTC	CASSPGQSSGWGYTF
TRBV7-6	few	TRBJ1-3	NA	TGTGCCAGCAGCTCGTTGACCGACTCTGGAAACACCATATATTTT	CASSSLTDSGNTIYF